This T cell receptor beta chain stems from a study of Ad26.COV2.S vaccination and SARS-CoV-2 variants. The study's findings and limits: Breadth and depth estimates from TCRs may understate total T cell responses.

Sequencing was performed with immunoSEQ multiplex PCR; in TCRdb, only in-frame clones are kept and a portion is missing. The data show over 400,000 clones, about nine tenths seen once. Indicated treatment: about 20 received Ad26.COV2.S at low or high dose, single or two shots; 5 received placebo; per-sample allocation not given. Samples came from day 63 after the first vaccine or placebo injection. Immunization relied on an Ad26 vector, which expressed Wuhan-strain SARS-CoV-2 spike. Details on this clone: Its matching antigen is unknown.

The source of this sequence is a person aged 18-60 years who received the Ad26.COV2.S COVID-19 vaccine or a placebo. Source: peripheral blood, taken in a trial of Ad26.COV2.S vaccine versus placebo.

The DNA for the CDR3 is TGTGCCAGCAGTTACTCGACAGGGAGCTCCTATAATTCACCCCTCCACTTT. This codes for CASSYSTGSSYNSPLHF. The V call is TRBV6-2 or TRBV6-3, the J call TRBJ1-6; 7 bases are shared with TRBD1. The V segment lost 0 bases and the J segment 0 bases; nucleotides outside the gene matches: 2. Germline V gene data show CDR1 as MNHEY and CDR2 as SVGEGT. This CDR3 is built from 17 residues.